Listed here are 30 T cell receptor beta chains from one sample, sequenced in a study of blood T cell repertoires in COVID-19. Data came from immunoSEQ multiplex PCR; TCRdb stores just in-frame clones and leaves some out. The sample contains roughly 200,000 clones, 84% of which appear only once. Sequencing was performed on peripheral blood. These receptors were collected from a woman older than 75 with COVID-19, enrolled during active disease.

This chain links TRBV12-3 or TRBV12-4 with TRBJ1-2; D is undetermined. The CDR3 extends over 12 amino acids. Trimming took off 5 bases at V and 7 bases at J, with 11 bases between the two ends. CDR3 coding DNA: TGTGCCAGCAGTGCACAGCGGACTGGCTACACCTTC. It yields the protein CASSAQRTGYTF.

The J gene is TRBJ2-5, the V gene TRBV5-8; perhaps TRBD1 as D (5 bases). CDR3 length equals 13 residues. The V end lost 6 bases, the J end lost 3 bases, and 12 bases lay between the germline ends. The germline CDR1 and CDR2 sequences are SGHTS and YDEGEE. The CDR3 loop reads CASKGLNEETQYF. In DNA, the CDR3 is TGTGCCAGCAAGGGGCTGAACGAAGAGACCCAGTACTTC. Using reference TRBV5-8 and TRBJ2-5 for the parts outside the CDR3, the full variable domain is EAGVTQSPTHLIKTRGQQATLRCSPISGHTSVYWYQQALGLGLQFLLWYDEGEERNRGNFPPRFSGRQFPNYSSELNVNALELEDSALYLCASKGLNEETQYFGPGTRLLVL.

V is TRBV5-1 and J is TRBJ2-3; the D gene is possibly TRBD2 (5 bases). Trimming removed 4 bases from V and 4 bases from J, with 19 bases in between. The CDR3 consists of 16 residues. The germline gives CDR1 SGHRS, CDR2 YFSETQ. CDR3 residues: CASSPTTGIRADTQYF. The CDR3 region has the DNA TGCGCCAGCAGCCCTACAACGGGGATTAGGGCAGATACGCAGTATTTT.

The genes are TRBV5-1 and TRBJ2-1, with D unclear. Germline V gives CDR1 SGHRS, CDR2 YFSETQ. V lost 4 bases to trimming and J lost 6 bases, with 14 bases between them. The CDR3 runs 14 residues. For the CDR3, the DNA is TGCGCCAGCAGCCCAGTGACTTCCGTCAATGAGCAGTTCTTC. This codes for CASSPVTSVNEQFF.

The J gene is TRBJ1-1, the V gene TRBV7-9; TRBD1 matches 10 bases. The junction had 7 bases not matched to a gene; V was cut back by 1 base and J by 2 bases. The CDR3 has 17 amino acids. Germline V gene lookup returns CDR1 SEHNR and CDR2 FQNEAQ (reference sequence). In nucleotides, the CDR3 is TGTGCCAGCAGCTTAGGGACAGGGGGTGAGAGAAACACTGAAGCTTTCTTT. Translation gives CASSLGTGGERNTEAFF.

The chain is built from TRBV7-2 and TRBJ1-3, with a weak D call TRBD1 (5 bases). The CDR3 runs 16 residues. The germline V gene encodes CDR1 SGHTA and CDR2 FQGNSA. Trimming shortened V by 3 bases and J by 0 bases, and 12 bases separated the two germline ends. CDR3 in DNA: TGTGCCAGCAGCTTGGTTGGCAGGGCCTCTGGAAACACCATATATTTT. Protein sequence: CASSLVGRASGNTIYF.

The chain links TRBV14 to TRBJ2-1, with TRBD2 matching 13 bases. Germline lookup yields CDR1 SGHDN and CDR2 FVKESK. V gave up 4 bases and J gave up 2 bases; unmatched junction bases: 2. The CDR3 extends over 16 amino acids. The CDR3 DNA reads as TGTGCCAGCAGCCCCGGGACTAGCGGGGCCTACAATGAGCAGTTCTTC. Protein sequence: CASSPGTSGAYNEQFF.

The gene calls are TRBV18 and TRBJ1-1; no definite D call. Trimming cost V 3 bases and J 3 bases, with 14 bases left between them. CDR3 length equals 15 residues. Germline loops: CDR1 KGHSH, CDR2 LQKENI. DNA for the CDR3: TGTGCCAGCTCACCCCGGCAGGCGGGAGACACTGAAGCTTTCTTT. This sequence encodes CASSPRQAGDTEAFF.

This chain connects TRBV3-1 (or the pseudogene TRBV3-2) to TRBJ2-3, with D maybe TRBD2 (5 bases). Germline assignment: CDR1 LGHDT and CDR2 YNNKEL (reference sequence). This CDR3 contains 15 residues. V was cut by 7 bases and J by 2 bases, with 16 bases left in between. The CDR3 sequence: CASTTSSGVTDTQYF. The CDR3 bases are TGTGCCAGCACGACCTCCTCCGGGGTCACAGATACGCAGTATTTT.

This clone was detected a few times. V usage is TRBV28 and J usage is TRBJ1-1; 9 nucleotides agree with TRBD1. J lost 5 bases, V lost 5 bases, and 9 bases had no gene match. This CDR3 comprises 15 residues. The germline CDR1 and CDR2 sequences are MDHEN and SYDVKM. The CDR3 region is CASSQLQGAGTEAFF. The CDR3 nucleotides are TGTGCCAGCAGTCAGTTACAGGGGGCGGGGACTGAAGCTTTCTTT.

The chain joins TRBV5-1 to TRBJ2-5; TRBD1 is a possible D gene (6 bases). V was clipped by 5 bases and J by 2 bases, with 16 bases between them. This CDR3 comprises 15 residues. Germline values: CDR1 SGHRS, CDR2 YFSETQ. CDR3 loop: CASSFGQTKQETQYF. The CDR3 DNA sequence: TGCGCCAGCAGTTTCGGACAGACCAAGCAAGAGACCCAGTACTTC. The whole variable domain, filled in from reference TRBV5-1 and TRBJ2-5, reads KAGVTQTPRYLIKTRGQQVTLSCSPISGHRSVSWYQQTPGQGLQFLFEYFSETQRNKGNFPGRFSGRQFSNSRSEMNVSTLELGDSALYLCASSFGQTKQETQYFGPGTRLLVL.

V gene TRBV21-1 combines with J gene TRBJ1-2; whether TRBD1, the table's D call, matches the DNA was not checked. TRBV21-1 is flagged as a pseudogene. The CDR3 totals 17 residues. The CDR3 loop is CASSKLDTFGVNYGYTF. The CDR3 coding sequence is TGTGCCAGCAGCAAACTGGACACCTTTGGGGTTAACTATGGCTACACCTTC.

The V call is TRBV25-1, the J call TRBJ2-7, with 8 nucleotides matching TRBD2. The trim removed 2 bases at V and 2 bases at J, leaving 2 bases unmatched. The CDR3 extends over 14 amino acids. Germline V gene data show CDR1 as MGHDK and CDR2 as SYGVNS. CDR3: CASSEPGLAYEQYF. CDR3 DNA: TGTGCCAGCAGTGAACCGGGACTAGCCTACGAGCAGTACTTC.

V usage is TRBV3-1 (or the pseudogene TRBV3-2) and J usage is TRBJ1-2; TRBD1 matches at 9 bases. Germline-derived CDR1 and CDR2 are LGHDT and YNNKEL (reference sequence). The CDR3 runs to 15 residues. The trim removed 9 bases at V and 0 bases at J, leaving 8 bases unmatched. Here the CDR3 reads CASGTGQNPNYGYTF. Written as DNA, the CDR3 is TGTGCCAGTGGGACAGGGCAAAATCCTAACTATGGCTACACCTTC.

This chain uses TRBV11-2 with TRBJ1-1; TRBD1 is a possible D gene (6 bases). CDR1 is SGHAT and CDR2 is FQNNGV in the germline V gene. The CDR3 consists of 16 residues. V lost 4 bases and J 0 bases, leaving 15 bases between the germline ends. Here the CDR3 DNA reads TGTGCCAGCAGCTCCTCGAGGGGGATTATGAACACTGAAGCTTTCTTT. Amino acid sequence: CASSSSRGIMNTEAFF.

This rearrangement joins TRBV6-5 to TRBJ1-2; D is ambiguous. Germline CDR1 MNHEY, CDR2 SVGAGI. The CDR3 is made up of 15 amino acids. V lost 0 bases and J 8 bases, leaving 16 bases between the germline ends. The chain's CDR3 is CASSYSTSNPKGYTF. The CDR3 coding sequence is TGTGCCAGCAGTTACTCGACTTCCAACCCCAAAGGCTACACCTTC.

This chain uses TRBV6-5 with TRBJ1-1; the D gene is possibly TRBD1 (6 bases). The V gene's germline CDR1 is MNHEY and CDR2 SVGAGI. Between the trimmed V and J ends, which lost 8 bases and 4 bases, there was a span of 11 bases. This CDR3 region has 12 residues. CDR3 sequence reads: CASYREGTEAFF. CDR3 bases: TGTGCCAGCTACAGGGAAGGCACTGAAGCTTTCTTT.

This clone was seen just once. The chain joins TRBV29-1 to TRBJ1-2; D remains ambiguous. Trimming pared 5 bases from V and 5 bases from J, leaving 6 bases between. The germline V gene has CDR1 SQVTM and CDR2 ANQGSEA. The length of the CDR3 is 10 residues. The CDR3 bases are TGCAGCGTTTTATTTTATGGCTACACCTTC. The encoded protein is CSVLFYGYTF.

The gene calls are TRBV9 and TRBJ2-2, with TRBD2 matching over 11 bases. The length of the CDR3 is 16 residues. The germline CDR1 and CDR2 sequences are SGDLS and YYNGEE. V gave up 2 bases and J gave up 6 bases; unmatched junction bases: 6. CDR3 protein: CASSVSSGGAPGELFF. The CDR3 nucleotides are TGTGCCAGCAGCGTGAGTAGCGGGGGGGCGCCCGGGGAGCTGTTTTTT.

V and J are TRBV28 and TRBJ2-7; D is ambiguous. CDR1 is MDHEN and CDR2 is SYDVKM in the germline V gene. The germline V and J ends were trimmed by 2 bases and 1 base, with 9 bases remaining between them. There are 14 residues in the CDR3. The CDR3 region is CASSLRHFSYEQYF. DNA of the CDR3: TGTGCCAGCAGTTTACGACATTTTTCCTACGAGCAGTACTTC.

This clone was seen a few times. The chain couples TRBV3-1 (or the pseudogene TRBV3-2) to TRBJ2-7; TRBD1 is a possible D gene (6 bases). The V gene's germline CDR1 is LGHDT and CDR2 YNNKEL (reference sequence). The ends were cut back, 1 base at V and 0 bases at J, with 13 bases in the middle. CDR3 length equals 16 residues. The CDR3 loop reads CASSQGEGVHSYEQYF. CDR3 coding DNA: TGTGCCAGCAGCCAAGGAGAGGGGGTACACTCCTACGAGCAGTACTTC.

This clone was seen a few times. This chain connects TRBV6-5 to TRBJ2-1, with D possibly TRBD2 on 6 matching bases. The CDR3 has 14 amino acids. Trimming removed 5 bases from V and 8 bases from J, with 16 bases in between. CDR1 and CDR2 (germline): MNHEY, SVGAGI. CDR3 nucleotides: TGTGCCAGCAGTAGGAGGGATTGGAGGGATGAGCAGTTCTTC. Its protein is CASSRRDWRDEQFF.

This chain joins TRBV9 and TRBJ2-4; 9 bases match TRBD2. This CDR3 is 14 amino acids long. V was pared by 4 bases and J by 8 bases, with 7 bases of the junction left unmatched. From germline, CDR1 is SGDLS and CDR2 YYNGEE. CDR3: CASSISGSSDIQYF. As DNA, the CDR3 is TGTGCCAGCAGCATTAGCGGGAGCTCTGACATTCAGTACTTC.

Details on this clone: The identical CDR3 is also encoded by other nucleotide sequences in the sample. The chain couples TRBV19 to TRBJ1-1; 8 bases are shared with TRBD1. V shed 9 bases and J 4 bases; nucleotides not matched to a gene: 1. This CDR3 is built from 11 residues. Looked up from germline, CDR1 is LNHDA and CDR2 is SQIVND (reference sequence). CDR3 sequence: CASDRGTEAFF. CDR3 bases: TGTGCCAGCGACAGGGGCACTGAAGCTTTCTTT.

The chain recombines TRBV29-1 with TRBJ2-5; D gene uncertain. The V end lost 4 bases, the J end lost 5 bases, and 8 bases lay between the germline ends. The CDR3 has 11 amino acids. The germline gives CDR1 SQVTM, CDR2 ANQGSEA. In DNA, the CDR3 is TGCAGCGTTGTTTTTGGCGAGACCCAGTACTTC. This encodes CSVVFGETQYF. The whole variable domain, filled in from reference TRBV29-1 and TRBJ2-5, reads SAVISQKPSRDICQRGTSLTIQCQVDSQVTMMFWYRQQPGQSLTLIATANQGSEATYESGFVIDKFPISRPNLTFSTLTVSNMSPEDSSIYLCSVVFGETQYFGPGTRLLVL.

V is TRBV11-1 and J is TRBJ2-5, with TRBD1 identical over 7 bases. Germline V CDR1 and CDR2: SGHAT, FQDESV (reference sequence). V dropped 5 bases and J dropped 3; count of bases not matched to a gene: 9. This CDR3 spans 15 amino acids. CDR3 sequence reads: CASSPPTGLKETQYF. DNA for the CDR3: TGTGCCAGCAGCCCCCCGACAGGGCTTAAAGAGACCCAGTACTTC.

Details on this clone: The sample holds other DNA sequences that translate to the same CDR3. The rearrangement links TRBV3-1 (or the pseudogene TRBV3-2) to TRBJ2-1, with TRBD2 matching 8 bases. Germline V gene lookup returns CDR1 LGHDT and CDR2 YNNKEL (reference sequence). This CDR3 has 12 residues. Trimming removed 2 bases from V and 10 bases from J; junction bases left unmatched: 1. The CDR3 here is CASSQSGGEQFF. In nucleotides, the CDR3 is TGTGCCAGCAGCCAATCGGGGGGGGAGCAGTTCTTC.

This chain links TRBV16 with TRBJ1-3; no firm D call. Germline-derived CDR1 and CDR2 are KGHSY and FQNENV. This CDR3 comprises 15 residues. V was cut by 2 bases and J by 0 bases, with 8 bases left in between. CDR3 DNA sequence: TGTGCCAGCAGCCAACGGCGGATCTCTGGAAACACCATATATTTT. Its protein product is CASSQRRISGNTIYF.

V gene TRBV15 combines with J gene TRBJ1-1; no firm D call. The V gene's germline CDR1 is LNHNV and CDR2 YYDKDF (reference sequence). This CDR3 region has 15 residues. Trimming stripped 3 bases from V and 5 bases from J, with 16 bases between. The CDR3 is CATSSLLELNTEAFF. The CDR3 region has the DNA TGTGCCACCAGCAGCCTTTTGGAGTTAAATACTGAAGCTTTCTTT.

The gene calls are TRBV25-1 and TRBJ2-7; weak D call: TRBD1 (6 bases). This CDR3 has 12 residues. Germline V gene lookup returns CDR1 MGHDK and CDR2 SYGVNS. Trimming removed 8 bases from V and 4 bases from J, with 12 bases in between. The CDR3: CASGTRVYEQYF. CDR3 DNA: TGTGCCAGCGGGACACGAGTATACGAGCAGTACTTC.